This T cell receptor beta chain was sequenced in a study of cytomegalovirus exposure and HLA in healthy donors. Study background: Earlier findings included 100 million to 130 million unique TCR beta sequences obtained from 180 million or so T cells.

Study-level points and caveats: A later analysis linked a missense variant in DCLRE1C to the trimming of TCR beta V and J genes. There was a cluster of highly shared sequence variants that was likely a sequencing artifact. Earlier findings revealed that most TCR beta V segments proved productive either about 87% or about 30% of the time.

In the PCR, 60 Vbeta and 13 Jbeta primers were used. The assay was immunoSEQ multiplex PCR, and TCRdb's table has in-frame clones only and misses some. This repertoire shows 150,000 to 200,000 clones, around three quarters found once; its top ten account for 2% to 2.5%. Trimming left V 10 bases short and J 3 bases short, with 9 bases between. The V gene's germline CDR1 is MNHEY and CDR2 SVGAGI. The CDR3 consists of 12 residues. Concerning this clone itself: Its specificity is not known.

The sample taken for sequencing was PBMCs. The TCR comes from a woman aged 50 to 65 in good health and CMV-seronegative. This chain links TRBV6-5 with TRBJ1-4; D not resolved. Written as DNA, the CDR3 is TGTGCCATCGCCGGGGCTAATGAAAAACTGTTTTTT. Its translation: CAIAGANEKLFF.